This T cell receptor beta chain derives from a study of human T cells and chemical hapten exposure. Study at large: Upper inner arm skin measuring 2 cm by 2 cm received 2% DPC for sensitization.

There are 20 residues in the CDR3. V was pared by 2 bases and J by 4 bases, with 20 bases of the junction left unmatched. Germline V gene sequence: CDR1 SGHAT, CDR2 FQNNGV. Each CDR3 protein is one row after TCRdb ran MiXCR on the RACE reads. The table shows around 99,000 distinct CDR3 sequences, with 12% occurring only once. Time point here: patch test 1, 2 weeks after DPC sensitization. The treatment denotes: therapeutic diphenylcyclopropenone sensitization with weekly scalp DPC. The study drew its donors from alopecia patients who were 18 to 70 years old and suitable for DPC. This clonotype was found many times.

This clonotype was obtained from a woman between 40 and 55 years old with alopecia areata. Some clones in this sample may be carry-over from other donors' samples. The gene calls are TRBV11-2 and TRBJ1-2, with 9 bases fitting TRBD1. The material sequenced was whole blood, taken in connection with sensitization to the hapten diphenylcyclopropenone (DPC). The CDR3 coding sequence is TGTGCCAGCAGCTTACGCCCTCTAGCCGGGACAGGGAAATTAACCTATGGCTACACCTTC. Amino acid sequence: CASSLRPLAGTGKLTYGYTF.